This T cell receptor (beta chain) emerged from a study of regulatory T cells in long-lasting Graves disease. General study findings and limits: Patients whose Graves' disease persisted exhibited lower TCR diversity than those newly diagnosed.

Regarding time point: persistent/refractory GD, antithyroid drugs over 5 years with positive TRAb. From PBMCs, RNA was extracted and then used to make the TCR library. Building of the TCR beta libraries involved iRepertoire HTBI primers and Arm-PCR of CDR3 regions. TCRdb called the multiplex PCR reads again in MiXCR, with one record for every CDR3 protein. The table shows roughly 300,000 distinct CDR3 sequences, with around a fifth occurring only once. CDR1 SEHNR and CDR2 FQNEAQ come from the germline V gene (reference sequence). The CDR3 extends over 13 amino acids. V was cut by 4 bases and J by 7 bases, with 10 bases left in between. This clonotype was counted many times. The antigen remains undetermined.

V and J are TRBV7-9 and TRBJ1-4; D call uncertain. The source was peripheral blood mononuclear cells (PBMCs), collected when the disease was refractory, from a patient treated with antithyroid drugs. The TCR was taken from a female donor with Graves disease. DNA of the CDR3: TGTGCCAGCAGCTCCGACACCGTTGAAAAACTGTTTTTT. Its protein product is CASSSDTVEKLFF.